These T cell receptor beta chains were read from a single sample in a study of blood T cell repertoires in COVID-19. Method: immunoSEQ multiplex PCR; TCRdb's copy keeps in-frame clones and lacks some. The data show 380,000 or so clones, 70% to 85% seen once. Sequenced material: peripheral blood. The source is a human donor with acute or convalescent COVID-19. The donor label of this sample is uncertain. CDR3s include the opening cysteine and the closing phenylalanine or tryptophan. A D gene is named only where the DNA matches it firmly. Not every row has a clone size; where given, it reads once, few, many or a size class.

D,size,J,V,CDR3,DNA
TRBD1,NA,TRBJ1-1,TRBV6-5,CASSSDRGGTEAFF,TGTGCCAGCAGTTCGGACAGGGGCGGAACTGAAGCTTTCTTT
TRBD1,NA,TRBJ2-7,TRBV7-9,CASSLTGQGPYEQYF,TGTGCCAGCAGTTTAACCGGACAGGGACCCTACGAGCAGTACTTC
NA,NA,TRBJ2-5,TRBV10-2,CARRRGQETQYF,TGCGCCAGACGGAGGGGCCAAGAGACCCAGTACTTC
NA,NA,TRBJ2-3,TRBV6-1,CASSDSRIADTQYF,TGTGCCAGCAGTGATTCGCGAATAGCAGATACGCAGTATTTT
NA,NA,TRBJ1-2,TRBV5-5,CASSHGTGAYGYTF,TGTGCCAGCAGCCATGGCACAGGTGCCTATGGCTACACCTTC
NA,once,TRBJ2-7,TRBV20-1,CSARLSVEQYF,TGCAGTGCTAGACTGAGCGTCGAGCAGTACTTC
NA,NA,TRBJ2-5,TRBV5-1,CASRGWDTQETQYF,TGCGCCAGCAGAGGGTGGGACACACAAGAGACCCAGTACTTC
NA,once,TRBJ1-2,TRBV3-1/TRBV3-2,CASSEYRANYGYTF,TGTGCCAGCAGCGAGTACAGAGCTAACTATGGCTACACCTTC
TRBD1,NA,TRBJ1-6,TRBV18,CASSLDRGGNSPLHF,TGTGCCAGCTCACTAGACAGGGGAGGTAATTCACCCCTCCACTTT
TRBD1,many,TRBJ2-1,TRBV11-2,CASSLRTGSNEQFF,TGTGCCAGCAGCCTACGGACAGGGTCCAATGAGCAGTTCTTC
TRBD2,NA,TRBJ2-1,TRBV6-5,CASSSTAGINEQFF,TGTGCCAGCAGTAGCACAGCGGGAATTAATGAGCAGTTCTTC
TRBD2,NA,TRBJ2-3,TRBV28,CASSFPAAGARDTQYF,TGTGCCAGCAGTTTCCCCGCAGCGGGGGCCAGAGATACGCAGTATTTT
TRBD1,once,TRBJ2-2,TRBV19,CASRRPGQGHPGELFF,TGTGCCAGTAGAAGACCGGGACAGGGTCATCCCGGGGAGCTGTTTTTT
NA,NA,TRBJ2-2,TRBV18,CASSPSTGEGVTGELFF,TGTGCCAGCTCACCCTCGACAGGGGAGGGAGTGACCGGGGAGCTGTTTTTT
NA,NA,TRBJ2-3,TRBV7-8,CASSLLGTDTQYF,TGTGCCAGCAGCTTACTAGGCACAGATACGCAGTATTTT
NA,NA,TRBJ2-5,TRBV15,CATSPAPGGKETQYF,TGTGCCACCAGCCCCGCCCCCGGCGGAAAAGAGACCCAGTACTTC
NA,NA,TRBJ2-2,TRBV2,CASMRHGNTGELFF,TGTGCCAGCATGCGACATGGGAACACCGGGGAGCTGTTTTTT
NA,once,TRBJ2-7,TRBV11-2,CASSLDVTGALYEQYF,TGTGCCAGCAGCTTAGACGTGACGGGAGCACTATACGAGCAGTACTTC
NA,NA,TRBJ1-5,TRBV6-1,CASSETGGFSNQPQHF,TGTGCCAGCAGTGAAACCGGAGGATTTAGCAATCAGCCCCAGCATTTT
TRBD2,NA,TRBJ2-7,TRBV11-2,CASSVTRLAGGYEQYF,TGTGCCAGCAGCGTTACTAGACTAGCGGGAGGGTACGAGCAGTACTTC
NA,once,TRBJ2-7,TRBV28,CASIRGGGYEQYF,TGTGCCAGCATTAGGGGGGGAGGCTACGAGCAGTACTTC
NA,NA,TRBJ1-5,TRBV6-5,CASSGVNQPQHF,TGTGCCAGCAGCGGGGTAAATCAGCCCCAGCATTTT
NA,NA,TRBJ2-2,TRBV27,CASSTRLANTGELFF,TGTGCCAGCAGTACGCGGCTAGCGAACACCGGGGAGCTGTTTTTT
TRBD2,NA,TRBJ2-3,TRBV7-6,CASSSIWGLAGTDTQYF,TGTGCCAGCAGCTCTATATGGGGACTAGCGGGCACAGATACGCAGTATTTT